This T cell receptor (beta chain) was sequenced during a study of OX40 agonist ivuxolimab in advanced cancers. About the research overall: The patients' treatment was ivuxolimab, an agonistic anti-OX40 (CD134) antibody. Study outcomes and limitations: The antigen specificity of the peripheral T cells (those that were expanded) was not determined. Near-lowest levels of clonal expansion characterized partial responders at 0.1-3.0 mg/kg. Expanded clones belonging to CD8+ T cells outnumbered, on average, those of CD4+.

The germline CDR1 and CDR2 sequences are SQVTM and ANQGSEA. The germline V and J ends were trimmed by 4 bases and 2 bases, with 11 bases remaining between them. The length of the CDR3 is 14 residues. Some clones are missing from TCRdb's copy, which holds only in-frame ones; the method was immunoSEQ multiplex PCR. The table includes roughly 68,000 clones, 65% to 90% detected once. A remark on this clone: Antigen unknown.

This sequence originates from an adult with an advanced solid tumor such as melanoma, head and neck, liver or kidney cancer. The J gene is TRBJ2-2, the V gene TRBV29-1, with D unresolved. Sequences were derived from CD4+ or CD8+ T cells sorted from blood, sampled in a trial of the OX40 agonist ivuxolimab. CDR3 bases: TGCAGCGTTGGGAGCCGACTCAACACCGGGGAGCTGTTTTTT. Its translation is CSVGSRLNTGELFF.